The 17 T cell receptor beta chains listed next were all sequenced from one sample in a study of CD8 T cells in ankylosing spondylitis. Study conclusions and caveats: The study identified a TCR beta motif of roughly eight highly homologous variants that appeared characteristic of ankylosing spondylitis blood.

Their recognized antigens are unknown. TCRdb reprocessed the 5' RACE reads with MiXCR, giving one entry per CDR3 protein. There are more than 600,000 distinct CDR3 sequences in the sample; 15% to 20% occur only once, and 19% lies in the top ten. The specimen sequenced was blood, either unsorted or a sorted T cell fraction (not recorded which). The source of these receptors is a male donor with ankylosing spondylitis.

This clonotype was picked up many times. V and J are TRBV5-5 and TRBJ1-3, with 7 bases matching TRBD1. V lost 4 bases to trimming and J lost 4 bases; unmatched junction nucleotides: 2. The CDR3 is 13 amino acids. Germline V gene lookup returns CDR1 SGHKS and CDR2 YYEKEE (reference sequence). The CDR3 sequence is CASSRDSGNTIYF. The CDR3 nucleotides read TGTGCCAGCAGCAGGGACAGCGGAAACACCATATATTTT.

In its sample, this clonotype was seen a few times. This CDR3 is CASSYLAQEPQHF. The CDR3 bases are TGTGCCAGCAGCTACCTCGCCCAGGAGCCCCAGCATTTT. The gene calls are TRBV6-2 or TRBV6-3 and TRBJ1-5, with unresolved D. Trimming shortened V by 6 bases and J by 8 bases, and 14 bases separated the two germline ends. The CDR3 has 13 residues. From germline, CDR1 is MNHEY and CDR2 SVGEGT.

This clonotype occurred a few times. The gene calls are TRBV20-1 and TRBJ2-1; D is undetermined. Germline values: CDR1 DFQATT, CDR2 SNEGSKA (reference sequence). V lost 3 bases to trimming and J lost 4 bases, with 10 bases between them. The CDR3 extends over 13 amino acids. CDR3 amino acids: CSARESVYNEQFF. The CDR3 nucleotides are TGCAGTGCTAGGGAGTCGGTGTACAATGAGCAGTTCTTC.

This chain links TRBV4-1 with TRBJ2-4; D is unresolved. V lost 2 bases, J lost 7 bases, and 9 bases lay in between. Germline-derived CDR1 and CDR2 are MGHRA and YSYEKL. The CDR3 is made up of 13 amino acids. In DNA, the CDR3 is TGCGCCAGCAGCCAACCGGGCGCGAACATTCAGTACTTC. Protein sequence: CASSQPGANIQYF.

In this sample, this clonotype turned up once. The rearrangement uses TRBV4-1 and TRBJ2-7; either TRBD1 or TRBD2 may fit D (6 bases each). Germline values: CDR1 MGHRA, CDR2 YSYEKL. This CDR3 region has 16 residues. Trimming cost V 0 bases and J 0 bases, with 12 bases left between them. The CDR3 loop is CASSQDRGDFSYEQYF. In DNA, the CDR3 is TGCGCCAGCAGCCAAGATAGGGGGGACTTCTCCTACGAGCAGTACTTC.

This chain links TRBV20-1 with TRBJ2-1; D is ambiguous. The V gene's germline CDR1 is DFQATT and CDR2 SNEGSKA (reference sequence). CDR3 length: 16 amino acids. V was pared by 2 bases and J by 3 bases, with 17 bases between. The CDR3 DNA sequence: TGCAGTGCTAGAAGTCCGTCGGAGCCCCTCTACAATGAGCAGTTCTTC. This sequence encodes CSARSPSEPLYNEQFF.

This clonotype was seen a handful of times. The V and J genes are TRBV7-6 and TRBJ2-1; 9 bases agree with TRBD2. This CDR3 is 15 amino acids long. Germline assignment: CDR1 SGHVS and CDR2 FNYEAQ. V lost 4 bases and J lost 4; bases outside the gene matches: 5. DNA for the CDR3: TGTGCCAGCAGCTCTCTCAGCGGGAGGTACAATGAGCAGTTCTTC. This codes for CASSSLSGRYNEQFF.

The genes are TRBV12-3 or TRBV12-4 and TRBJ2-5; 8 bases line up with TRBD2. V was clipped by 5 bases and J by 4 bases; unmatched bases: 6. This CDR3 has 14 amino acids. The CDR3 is CASSLGLDAETQYF. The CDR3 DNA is TGTGCCAGCAGTCTGGGACTAGACGCAGAGACCCAGTACTTC.

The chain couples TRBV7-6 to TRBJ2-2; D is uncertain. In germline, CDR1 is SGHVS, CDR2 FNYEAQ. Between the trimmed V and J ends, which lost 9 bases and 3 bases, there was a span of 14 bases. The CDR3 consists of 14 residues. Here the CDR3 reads CASGVAGYTGELFF. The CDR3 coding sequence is TGTGCCAGTGGGGTAGCCGGGTACACCGGGGAGCTGTTTTTT.

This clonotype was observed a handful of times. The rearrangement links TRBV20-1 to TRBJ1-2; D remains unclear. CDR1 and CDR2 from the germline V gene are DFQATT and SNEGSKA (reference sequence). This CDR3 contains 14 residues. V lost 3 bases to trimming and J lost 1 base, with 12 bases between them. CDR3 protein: CSARSTTGNYGYTF. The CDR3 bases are TGCAGTGCTAGGAGTACGACCGGTAACTATGGCTACACCTTC.

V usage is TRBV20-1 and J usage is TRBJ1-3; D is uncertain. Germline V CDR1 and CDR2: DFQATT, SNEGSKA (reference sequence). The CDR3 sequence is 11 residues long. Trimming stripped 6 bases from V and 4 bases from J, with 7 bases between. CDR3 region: CSAAVGNTIYF. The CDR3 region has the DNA TGCAGTGCCGCGGTGGGAAACACCATATATTTT.

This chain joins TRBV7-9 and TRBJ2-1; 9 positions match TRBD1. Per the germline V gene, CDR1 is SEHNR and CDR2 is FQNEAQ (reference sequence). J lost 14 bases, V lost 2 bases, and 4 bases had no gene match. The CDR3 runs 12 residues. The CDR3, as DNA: TGTGCCAGCAGCTTATCACGGGACAGGGAGTTCTTC. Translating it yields CASSLSRDREFF.

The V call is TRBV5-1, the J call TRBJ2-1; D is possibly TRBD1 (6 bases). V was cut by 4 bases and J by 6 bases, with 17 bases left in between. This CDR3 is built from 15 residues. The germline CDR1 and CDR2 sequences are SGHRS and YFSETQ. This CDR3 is CASSPRGYWGNEQFF. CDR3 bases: TGCGCCAGCAGCCCGAGGGGGTATTGGGGCAATGAGCAGTTCTTC.

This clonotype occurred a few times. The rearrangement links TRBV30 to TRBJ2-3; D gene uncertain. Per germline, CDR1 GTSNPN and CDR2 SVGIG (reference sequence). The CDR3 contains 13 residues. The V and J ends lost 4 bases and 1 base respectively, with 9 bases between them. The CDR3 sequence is CAWIQVRTDTQYF. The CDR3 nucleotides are TGTGCCTGGATTCAGGTCCGCACAGATACGCAGTATTTT.

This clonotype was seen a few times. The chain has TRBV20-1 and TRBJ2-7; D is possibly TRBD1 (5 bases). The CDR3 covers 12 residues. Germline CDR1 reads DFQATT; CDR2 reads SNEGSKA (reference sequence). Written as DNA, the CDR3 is TGCAGCTCAGGGAAGTCCTCCTACGAGCAGTACTTC. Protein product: CSSGKSSYEQYF.

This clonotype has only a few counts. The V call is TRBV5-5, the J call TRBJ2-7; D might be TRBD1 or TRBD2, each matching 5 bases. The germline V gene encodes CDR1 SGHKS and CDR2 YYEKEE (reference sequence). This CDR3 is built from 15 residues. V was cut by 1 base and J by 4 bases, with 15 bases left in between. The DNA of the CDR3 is TGTGCCAGCAGCTTGCTGGGGGACGTTGATTACGAGCAGTACTTC. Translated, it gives CASSLLGDVDYEQYF.

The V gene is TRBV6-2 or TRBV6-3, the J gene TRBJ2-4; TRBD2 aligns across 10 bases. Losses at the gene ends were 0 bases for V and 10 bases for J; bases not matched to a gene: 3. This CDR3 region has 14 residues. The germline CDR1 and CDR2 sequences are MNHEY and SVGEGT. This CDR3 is CASSYSLAGDIQYF. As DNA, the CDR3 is TGTGCCAGCAGTTACTCGCTAGCGGGAGATATTCAGTACTTC.